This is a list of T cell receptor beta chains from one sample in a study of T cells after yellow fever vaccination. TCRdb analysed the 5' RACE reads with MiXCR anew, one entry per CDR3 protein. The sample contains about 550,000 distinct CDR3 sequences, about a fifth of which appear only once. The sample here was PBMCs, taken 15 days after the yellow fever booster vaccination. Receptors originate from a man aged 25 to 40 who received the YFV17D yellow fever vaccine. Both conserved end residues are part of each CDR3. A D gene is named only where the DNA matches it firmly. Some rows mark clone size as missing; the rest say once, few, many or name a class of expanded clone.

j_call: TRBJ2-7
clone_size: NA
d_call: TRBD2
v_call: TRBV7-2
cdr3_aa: CASSVGTSGIREQYF
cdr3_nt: TGTGCCAGCAGCGTCGGGACTAGCGGGATAAGAGAGCAGTACTTC

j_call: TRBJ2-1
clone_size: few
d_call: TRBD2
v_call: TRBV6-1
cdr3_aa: CASSKAGGRLNEQFF
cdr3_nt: TGTGCCAGCAGTAAGGCGGGAGGGAGATTAAATGAGCAGTTCTTC

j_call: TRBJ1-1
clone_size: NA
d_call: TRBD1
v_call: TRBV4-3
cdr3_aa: CASSQGQGLNTEAFF
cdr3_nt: TGCGCCAGCAGCCAGGGACAGGGATTGAACACTGAAGCTTTCTTT

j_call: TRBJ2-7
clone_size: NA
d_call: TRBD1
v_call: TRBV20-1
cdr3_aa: CSAGPGQGAGEQYF
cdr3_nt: TGCAGTGCTGGTCCGGGACAGGGGGCTGGCGAGCAGTACTTC

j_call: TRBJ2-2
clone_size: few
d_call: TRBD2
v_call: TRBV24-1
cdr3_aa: CATSAGLAGAGELFF
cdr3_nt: TGTGCCACCAGTGCTGGACTAGCGGGAGCCGGGGAGCTGTTTTTT

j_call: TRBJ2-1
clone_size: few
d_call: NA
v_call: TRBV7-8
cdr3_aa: CASSPSQGNEQFF
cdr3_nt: TGTGCCAGCAGCCCATCACAGGGCAATGAGCAGTTCTTC

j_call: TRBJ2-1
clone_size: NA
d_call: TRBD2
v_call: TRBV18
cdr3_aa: CASSAGASGSNEQFF
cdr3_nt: TGTGCCAGCTCAGCTGGGGCTAGCGGGAGCAATGAGCAGTTCTTC

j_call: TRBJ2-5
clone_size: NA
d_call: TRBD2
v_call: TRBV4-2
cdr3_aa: CASSQAPQVAGETQYF
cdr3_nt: TGTGCCAGCAGCCAGGCTCCCCAGGTAGCGGGAGAGACCCAGTACTTC

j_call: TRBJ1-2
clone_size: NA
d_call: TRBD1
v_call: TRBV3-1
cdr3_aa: CASSQGRTGNNYGYTF
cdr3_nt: TGTGCCAGCAGCCAAGGGCGGACAGGGAATAACTATGGCTACACCTTC

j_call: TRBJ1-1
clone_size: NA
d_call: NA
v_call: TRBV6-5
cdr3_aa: CASSSWLGTEAFF
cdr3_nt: TGTGCCAGCAGTTCCTGGCTGGGCACTGAAGCTTTCTTT

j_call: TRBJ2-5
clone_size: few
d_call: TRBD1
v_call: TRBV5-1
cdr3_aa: CASSLLAQGDQETQYF
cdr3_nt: TGCGCCAGCAGCTTGTTAGCGCAGGGGGACCAAGAGACCCAGTACTTC

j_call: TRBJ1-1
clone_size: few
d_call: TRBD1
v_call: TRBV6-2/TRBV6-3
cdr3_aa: CASKIGTENTEAFF
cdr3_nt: TGTGCCAGCAAAATAGGGACAGAGAACACTGAAGCTTTCTTT

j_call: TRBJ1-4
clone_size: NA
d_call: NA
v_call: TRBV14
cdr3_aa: CASSQQPGRGEKLFF
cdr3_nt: TGTGCCAGCAGCCAACAACCGGGACGAGGTGAAAAACTGTTTTTT

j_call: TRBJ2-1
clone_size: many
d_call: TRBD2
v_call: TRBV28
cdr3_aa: CASSVSGSYNEQFF
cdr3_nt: TGTGCCAGCAGCGTCAGCGGGAGCTACAATGAGCAGTTCTTC

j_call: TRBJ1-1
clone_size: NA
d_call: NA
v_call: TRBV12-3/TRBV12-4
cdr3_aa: CASKGQDGTPYTEAFF
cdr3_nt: TGTGCCAGCAAGGGTCAGGACGGGACTCCATACACTGAAGCTTTCTTT

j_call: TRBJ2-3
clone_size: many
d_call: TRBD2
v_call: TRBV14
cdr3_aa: CASSQDLQAAGGRTDTQYF
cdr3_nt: TGTGCCAGCAGCCAAGATCTCCAGGCAGCGGGAGGGCGTACAGATACGCAGTATTTT

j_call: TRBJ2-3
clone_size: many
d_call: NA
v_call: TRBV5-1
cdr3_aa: CASSLEFSARSTDTQYF
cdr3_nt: TGCGCCAGCAGCTTGGAATTTTCGGCGCGCAGCACAGATACGCAGTATTTT

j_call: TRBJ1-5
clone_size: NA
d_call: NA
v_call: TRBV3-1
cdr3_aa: CASREPQHF
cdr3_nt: TGTGCCAGCCGAGAGCCCCAGCATTTT

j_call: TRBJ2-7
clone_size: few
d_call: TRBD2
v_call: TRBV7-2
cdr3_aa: CASSLAVSGSSYEQYF
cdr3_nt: TGTGCCAGCAGCTTAGCGGTTAGCGGGAGTTCCTACGAGCAGTACTTC

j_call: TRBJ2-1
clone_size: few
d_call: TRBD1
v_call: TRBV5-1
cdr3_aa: CASSSRDRGIYEQFF
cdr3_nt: TGCGCCAGCAGCTCCCGGGACAGGGGTATCTATGAGCAGTTCTTC

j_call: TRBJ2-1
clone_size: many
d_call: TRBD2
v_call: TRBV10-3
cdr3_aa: CAISSVTSQRHNEQFF
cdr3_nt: TGTGCCATCAGTTCTGTGACTAGCCAAAGACACAATGAGCAGTTCTTC

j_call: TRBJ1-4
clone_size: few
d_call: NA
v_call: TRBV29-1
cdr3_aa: CSVGGTFGEKLFF
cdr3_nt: TGCAGCGTCGGAGGCACCTTTGGTGAAAAACTGTTTTTT

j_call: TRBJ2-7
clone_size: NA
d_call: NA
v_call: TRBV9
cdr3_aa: CASSVGTNSYEQYF
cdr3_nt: TGTGCCAGCAGCGTAGGGACAAACTCCTACGAGCAGTACTTC

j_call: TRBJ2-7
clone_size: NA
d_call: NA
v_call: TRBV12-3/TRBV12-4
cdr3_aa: CASSFLSGTGNYEQYF
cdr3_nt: TGTGCCAGCAGTTTCCTCAGCGGGACAGGTAACTACGAGCAGTACTTC